Listed here are 15 T cell receptor beta chains from one sample, sequenced in a study of blood T cell repertoires in COVID-19 (dated by TCRdb to 2019 to 2021). Libraries came from the immunoSEQ multiplex PCR assay. The table comes from immuneACCESS by way of TCRdb, which keeps in-frame sequences with V and J called. Part of the clones is missing from these tables; in studies checked, under half for an unresolved V gene and the rest for unknown reasons. Across this sample there are about 240,000 clones, with approximately 80% seen only once. The ten most abundant clones make up roughly 3.2% of the sample. Sequenced input: peripheral blood. The receptors stem from a woman younger than 35 with acute or convalescent COVID-19.

The genes are TRBV6-2 or TRBV6-3 and TRBJ1-5, with TRBD1 identical over 10 bases. The CDR3 has 16 residues. Germline loops: CDR1 MNHEY, CDR2 SVGEGT. J was trimmed by 2 bases and V by 4 bases; bases with no gene match: 5. CDR3 sequence reads: CASSWTGGSGNQPQHF. CDR3 nucleotide sequence: TGTGCCAGCAGTTGGACAGGGGGGTCTGGCAATCAGCCCCAGCATTTT.

This chain's CDR3 is CASSLAGQGAVGYTF. The CDR3 DNA sequence: TGTGCCAGCAGTTTAGCGGGACAGGGGGCAGTTGGCTACACCTTC. The chain has TRBV28 and TRBJ1-2; 12 bases fit TRBD1. This CDR3 is built from 15 residues. CDR1 MDHEN and CDR2 SYDVKM come from the germline V gene. The trim removed 2 bases at V and 7 bases at J, leaving 5 bases unmatched.

J is TRBJ2-2 and V is TRBV6-5, with 15 bases identical to TRBD2. The CDR3 spans 14 residues. CDR1 is MNHEY and CDR2 is SVGAGI in the germline V gene. V was clipped by 10 bases and J by 4 bases; unmatched bases: 1. This CDR3 reads CATGLAGGTGELFF. In DNA form, the CDR3 reads TGTGCCACGGGACTAGCGGGAGGCACCGGGGAGCTGTTTTTT.

This clone was recorded a few times. The chain has TRBV7-2 and TRBJ1-5; 8 positions agree with TRBD1. The length of the CDR3 is 14 residues. Germline assignment: CDR1 SGHTA and CDR2 FQGNSA. Trimming cost V 3 bases and J 5 bases; bases outside gene matches: 3. CDR3 DNA: TGTGCCAGCAGCTTTTCAGGGGGCGATCAGCCCCAGCATTTT. This gives the protein CASSFSGGDQPQHF.

This chain joins TRBV30 and TRBJ2-2, with 7 bases matching TRBD1. The CDR3 consists of 15 residues. Trimming cost V 1 base and J 7 bases; bases outside gene matches: 9. The germline gives CDR1 GTSNPN, CDR2 SVGIG (reference sequence). The chain's CDR3 is CAWSGTLTGIGELFF. CDR3 nucleotide sequence: TGTGCCTGGAGTGGCACTCTGACAGGGATCGGGGAGCTGTTTTTT.

V usage is TRBV5-1 and J usage is TRBJ2-2; 11 bases match TRBD1. CDR1 is SGHRS and CDR2 is YFSETQ in the germline V gene. Losses at the gene ends were 3 bases for V and 7 bases for J; bases not matched to a gene: 8. The CDR3 consists of 16 residues. CDR3 in DNA: TGCGCCAGCAGCTCCTGGACAGGGGGCTTGGACGGGGAGCTGTTTTTT. Translating it yields CASSSWTGGLDGELFF.

The rearrangement uses TRBV7-3 and TRBJ1-5; a possible D gene is TRBD1 (6 bases). The CDR3 is made up of 18 amino acids. Trimming left V 5 bases short and J 5 bases short, with 25 bases between. The germline CDR1 and CDR2 sequences are SGHTA and FQGTGA. The CDR3: CASSANTIETGYYQPQHF. In nucleotides, the CDR3 is TGTGCCAGCAGCGCCAATACCATCGAGACAGGATACTATCAGCCCCAGCATTTT. The full variable domain, with the rest looked up from reference TRBV7-3 and TRBJ1-5, is GAGVSQTPSNKVTEKGKYVELRCDPISGHTALYWYRQSLGQGPEFLIYFQGTGAADDSGLPNDRFFAVRPEGSVSTLKIQRTERGDSAVYLCASSANTIETGYYQPQHFGDGTRLSIL.

Comment on this clone: A much bigger clone sits one base away, suggesting this may be a read error. The J gene is TRBJ1-3, the V gene TRBV11-2; D may be TRBD1 (6 bases). The CDR3 loop spans 14 amino acids. V gave up 1 base and J gave up 3 bases, with 7 bases separating them. The germline V gene has CDR1 SGHAT and CDR2 FQNNGV. The CDR3 DNA reads TGTGCCAGCAGCTTAGGCAGGGGTGGAAACACCATATATTTT. It translates to CASSLGRGGNTIYF.

This clone was seen a single time. This chain uses TRBV19 with TRBJ2-1; D is ambiguous. The germline V gene has CDR1 LNHDA and CDR2 SQIVND (reference sequence). The V end was cut by 5 bases, the J end by 11 bases, with 10 bases between. CDR3 length equals 11 residues. CDR3 sequence: CASSESIQQFF. CDR3 DNA sequence: TGTGCCAGTAGTGAGTCTATCCAGCAGTTCTTC.

The CDR3 here is CASSLRDRHTEAFF. CDR3 in DNA: TGTGCCAGCAGCTTACGGGACAGGCACACTGAAGCTTTCTTT. The gene calls are TRBV11-2 and TRBJ1-1, with 8 bases aligning to TRBD1. Germline CDR1 SGHAT, CDR2 FQNNGV. The CDR3 has 14 residues. With V trimmed by 2 bases and J by 3 bases, 2 bases remained unmatched.

The J gene is TRBJ2-3, the V gene TRBV7-2; TRBD1 might be the D (7 bases). Germline lookup yields CDR1 SGHTA and CDR2 FQGNSA. This CDR3 is 14 amino acids long. V gave up 5 bases and J gave up 2 bases, with 11 bases separating them. The CDR3 sequence: CASSLRGDTDTQYF. The DNA of the CDR3 is TGTGCCAGCAGCCTCAGGGGGGACACAGATACGCAGTATTTT. The variable domain in full, with the rest retrieved from reference TRBV7-2 and TRBJ2-3, is GAGVSQSPSNKVTEKGKDVELRCDPISGHTALYWYRQSLGQGLEFLIYFQGNSAPDKSGLPSDRFSAERTGGSVSTLTIQRTQQEDSAVYLCASSLRGDTDTQYFGPGTRLTVL.

The chain carries TRBV11-3 and TRBJ2-1; tentatively, D is TRBD1 (5 bases). The CDR3 is made up of 13 amino acids. V was cut by 1 base and J by 6 bases, with 7 bases left in between. In germline, CDR1 is SGHNT, CDR2 YENEEA. For the CDR3, the DNA is TGTGCCAGCAGCTTAGCCAGGGTCAATGAGCAGTTCTTC. Encoded protein: CASSLARVNEQFF.

The V gene is TRBV28, the J gene TRBJ1-2; no definite D call. The ends were cut back, 2 bases at V and 7 bases at J, with 14 bases in the middle. This CDR3 contains 14 residues. CDR1 MDHEN and CDR2 SYDVKM come from the germline V gene. CDR3 DNA: TGTGCCAGCAGTTTAGGAGGTAGTGTAGGTGGCTACACCTTC. It encodes CASSLGGSVGGYTF.

This clone was picked up a small number of times. V and J are TRBV19 and TRBJ1-1, with 7 bases lining up with TRBD1. Germline V CDR1 and CDR2: LNHDA, SQIVND (reference sequence). Trimming removed 3 bases from V and 0 bases from J; junction bases left unmatched: 7. The CDR3 runs to 16 residues. Here the CDR3 reads CASSMSTGRMNTEAFF. The DNA for the CDR3 is TGTGCCAGTAGTATGTCGACAGGGAGAATGAACACTGAAGCTTTCTTT.

The rearrangement joins TRBV10-1 to TRBJ2-5; perhaps TRBD1 as D (5 bases). The V and J ends lost 3 bases and 3 bases respectively, with 11 bases between them. This CDR3 spans 14 amino acids. CDR1 is WNHNN and CDR2 is SYGVQD in the germline V gene (reference sequence). CDR3 sequence (DNA): TGCGCCAGCAGTGAAGGCCAGGGCGAAGAGACCCAGTACTTC. As protein: CASSEGQGEETQYF.